This T cell receptor (beta chain) was recovered during a study of identical twins. Study results and limitations: Cross-sectional statistics, not tracking of the same donors, supported the conclusions. Possibly, invariant MAIT and iNKT cells partly confounded zero-insertion analyses. High-abundance cord blood beta clonotypes had fewer insertions; memory repertoires showed none.

Germline V gives CDR1 MNHEY, CDR2 SVGAGI. This CDR3 has 15 residues. V was pared by 2 bases and J by 2 bases, with 5 bases of the junction left unmatched. TCRdb used MiXCR to reprocess the 5' RACE reads, holding one entry per CDR3 protein. The sample lists more than 1.5 million distinct CDR3 sequences; 25% to 35% were seen once. This clonotype was seen a handful of times. Its matching antigen is unknown. The chain has TRBV6-5 and TRBJ1-2, with 7 bases aligning to TRBD1. Input material: cord blood. This clonotype was obtained from a newborn girl in good health. The CDR3 DNA reads TGTGCCAGCAGTTACCGTGGACAGGTCAACTATGGCTACACCTTC. Amino acid sequence: CASSYRGQVNYGYTF.